This passage covers 2 T cell receptor beta chains from one sample sequenced in a study of cytomegalovirus exposure and HLA in healthy donors. The study ran its PCR with 60 Vbeta and 13 Jbeta primers. TCRdb keeps only in-frame clones here, not all; method: immunoSEQ multiplex PCR. The sample has 150,000 to 200,000 clones, over 60% seen once. The sample comprised PBMCs. The receptors were sampled from a man between 40 and 49 years old in good health and CMV-seropositive.

The rearrangement uses TRBV4-1 and TRBJ1-2, with a tentative D call TRBD1 (6 bases). There are 17 residues in the CDR3. Germline CDR1 reads MGHRA; CDR2 reads YSYEKL. V was trimmed by 0 bases and J by 7 bases, leaving 21 bases between them. CDR3 protein: CASSQDRGGAGRGGYTF. The DNA for the CDR3 is TGCGCCAGCAGCCAAGATAGGGGGGGGGCAGGCAGAGGTGGCTACACCTTC.

Comments on this clone: Within the sample, other DNA sequences also encode this same CDR3. In DNA, the CDR3 is TGTGCCAGCTCTTGGACAGAGGAGGAGACCCAGTACTTC. This sequence encodes CASSWTEEETQYF. The chain carries TRBV4-2 and TRBJ2-5, with D possibly TRBD1 on 6 matching bases. CDR3 length: 13 residues. Germline values: CDR1 LGHNA, CDR2 YNFKEQ. The V and J ends lost 8 bases and 5 bases respectively, with 15 bases between them.